These 19 T cell receptor beta chains share one sample of origin, sequenced in a study of blood T cells in healthy people across ages. Primers used in a second PCR of about 7 to 11 cycles were a sample-barcoded 5' primer and a J-beta primer mix. TCRdb called the 5' RACE reads again in MiXCR, with one record for every CDR3 protein. The sample holds some 1.5 million distinct CDR3 sequences, 28% seen once. The sample was blood. The receptors derive from a woman in her twenties or thirties in good health.

The chain employs TRBV11-3 and TRBJ2-1, with D perhaps matching TRBD1 (6 bases). Germline V gene lookup returns CDR1 SGHNT and CDR2 YENEEA. Trimming cost V 5 bases and J 9 bases, with 23 bases left between them. The CDR3 consists of 16 residues. In DNA, the CDR3 is TGTGCCAGCAGCAACCGGGACACTTCGAACTGGGGTGAGCAGTTCTTC. Protein: CASSNRDTSNWGEQFF.

This sequence joins TRBV29-1 and TRBJ2-1; no firm D call. Germline CDR1 SQVTM, CDR2 ANQGSEA. Trimming stripped 4 bases from V and 12 bases from J, with 16 bases between. The CDR3 is 12 residues long. In DNA form, the CDR3 reads TGCAGCGTTGCTATTCCTAACAGTGGGCAGTTCTTC. Translated: CSVAIPNSGQFF.

This clonotype was found a few times. The chain has TRBV11-1 and TRBJ1-4; no clear D gene. The CDR3 has 14 residues. V lost 5 bases and J lost 1, with 8 bases in between. Germline CDR1 reads SGHAT; CDR2 reads FQDESV (reference sequence). CDR3 coding DNA: TGTGCCAGCAGCCCGAGGGAAACTAATGAAAAACTGTTTTTT. It codes for CASSPRETNEKLFF. Filled out from reference TRBV11-1 and TRBJ1-4, the complete variable domain reads EAEVAQSPRYKITEKSQAVAFWCDPISGHATLYWYRQILGQGPELLVQFQDESVVDDSQLPKDRFSAERLKGVDSTLKIQPAELGDSAMYLCASSPRETNEKLFFGSGTQLSVL.

This clonotype was seen at least ten times. The rearrangement uses TRBV10-3 and TRBJ2-1; the D gene is possibly TRBD2 (5 bases). Germline V CDR1 and CDR2: ENHRY, SYGVKD. The CDR3 is 15 amino acids. The germline V and J ends were trimmed by 3 bases and 2 bases, with 11 bases remaining between them. The CDR3: CAISEREPTYNEQFF. CDR3 DNA sequence: TGTGCCATCAGTGAAAGGGAGCCCACCTACAATGAGCAGTTCTTC.

This clonotype was seen a few times. The chain carries TRBV7-9 and TRBJ2-1; 8 bases are shared with TRBD2. Germline V gives CDR1 SEHNR, CDR2 FQNEAQ (reference sequence). The CDR3 is 16 amino acids. V was clipped by 5 bases and J by 5 bases; unmatched bases: 11. The CDR3 coding sequence is TGTGCCAGCAGCGAACCGGTAGTTAGCGGGGACAATGAGCAGTTCTTC. Its protein is CASSEPVVSGDNEQFF.

The J gene is TRBJ2-1, the V gene TRBV5-6; 11 positions match TRBD2. Trimming at V came to 4 bases and at J to 8 bases, leaving 11 bases not matched to a gene. Germline V gives CDR1 SGHDT, CDR2 YYEEEE. There are 16 residues in the CDR3. Written as DNA, the CDR3 is TGTGCCAGCAGCAGATGGACTAGCGGGTACCTCGATGAGCAGTTCTTC. Its protein product is CASSRWTSGYLDEQFF.

This clonotype was detected only a few times. The V and J genes are TRBV6-1 and TRBJ2-2, with D tentatively TRBD1 or TRBD2 (6 bases each). Trimming took 3 bases from V and 5 from J, leaving 10 bases between them. This CDR3 comprises 14 residues. In germline, CDR1 is MNHNS, CDR2 SASEGT. CDR3 region: CASSDRGETGELFF. For the CDR3, the DNA is TGTGCCAGCAGTGATAGGGGGGAAACCGGGGAGCTGTTTTTT.

This clonotype occurred many times. This sequence joins TRBV12-3 or TRBV12-4 and TRBJ2-1; D might be TRBD2 (6 bases). Trimming pared 8 bases from V and 3 bases from J, leaving 8 bases between. The CDR3 extends over 12 amino acids. CDR3 sequence: CASWRGYNEQFF. CDR3 DNA: TGTGCCAGCTGGCGGGGCTACAATGAGCAGTTCTTC.

This chain connects TRBV29-1 to TRBJ2-3, with 7 nucleotides matching TRBD1. Germline V lookup: CDR1 SQVTM, CDR2 ANQGSEA. J lost 5 bases, V lost 5 bases, and 13 bases had no gene match. This CDR3 has 15 residues. The CDR3 region is CSVMGLAGTEDTQYF. CDR3 sequence (DNA): TGCAGCGTTATGGGCCTAGCCGGGACAGAAGATACGCAGTATTTT.

The chain recombines TRBV30 with TRBJ2-3; D is unclear. The germline CDR1 and CDR2 sequences are GTSNPN and SVGIG (reference sequence). With 4 bases removed from V and 2 bases from J, the gap between germline ends came to 10 bases. The CDR3 totals 13 residues. CDR3 sequence: CAWNSSPTDTQYF. CDR3 DNA: TGTGCCTGGAACAGCTCTCCCACAGATACGCAGTATTTT.

The rearrangement joins TRBV21-1 to TRBJ2-7; the D call TRBD2 from the table was never checked on the DNA. TRBV21-1 is noted as a pseudogene. The CDR3 loop spans 15 amino acids. The CDR3 spells CASSPGGSGRYEQYF. CDR3 bases: TGTGCCAGCAGCCCCGGCGGTAGCGGGAGGTACGAGCAGTACTTC.

Concerning this clonotype itself: At one end, the junction sequence differs from germline, possibly due to a read error. The J gene is TRBJ2-1, the V gene TRBV20-1; 9 bases are shared with TRBD2. CDR1 and CDR2 (germline): DFQATT, SNEGSKA (reference sequence). The CDR3 has 16 residues. The CDR3 here is CSASGSSGVSYNEPFF. Written as DNA, the CDR3 is TGCAGTGCAAGTGGGTCTAGCGGGGTCTCCTACAATGAGCCGTTCTTC.

This clonotype showed up just a few times. Since a much larger clone is just one base distant, this may be a read error. The chain links TRBV15 to TRBJ2-1; TRBD2 matches 8 bases. There are 18 residues in the CDR3. V lost 2 bases to trimming and J lost 8 bases; unmatched junction nucleotides: 17. CDR1 and CDR2 (germline): LNHNV, YYDKDF (reference sequence). CDR3 DNA sequence: TGTGCCACCAGCAGACCCCCTGGGATGAGCGGGAGAAACGATGAGCAGTTCTTC. It is translated as CATSRPPGMSGRNDEQFF.

Comments on this clonotype: It may be a read error: a sequence one base away is much more abundant. The CDR3 DNA follows: TGTGCCAGCAGAACAGAAGCTTACGAGCAGTACTTC. It encodes CASRTEAYEQYF. This sequence joins TRBV6-2 or TRBV6-3 and TRBJ2-7; D is unclear. CDR1 is MNHEY and CDR2 is SVGEGT in the germline V gene. This CDR3 region has 12 residues. The V end was cut by 6 bases, the J end by 4 bases, with 10 bases between.

Remarks on this clonotype: One base away lies a much larger clone, so this may be a sequencing read error. V gene TRBV28 combines with J gene TRBJ2-1; 14 bases agree with TRBD2. The CDR3 loop spans 15 amino acids. Germline V gives CDR1 MDHEN, CDR2 SYDVKM. Written as DNA, the CDR3 is TGTACCAGCACCTCCGGGACTAGCGGGGGTGGTGAGCAGTTCTTC. Its protein is CTSTSGTSGGGEQFF. Full variable domain (rest looked up from reference TRBV28 and TRBJ2-1): DVKVTQSSRYLVKRTGEKVFLECVQDMDHENMFWYRQDPGLGLRLIYFSYDVKMKEKGDIPEGYSVSREKKERFSLILESASTNQTSMYLCTSTSGTSGGGEQFFGPGTRLTVL.

CDR3 sequence: CASTIAGGPGETQYF. The CDR3 DNA sequence: TGTGCCAGTACCATAGCGGGAGGGCCCGGAGAGACCCAGTACTTC. V usage is TRBV18 and J usage is TRBJ2-5; 11 nucleotides agree with TRBD2. V lost 9 bases and J lost 4; bases outside the gene matches: 10. Germline V gene lookup returns CDR1 KGHSH and CDR2 LQKENI. The CDR3 has 15 residues.

The chain is built from TRBV7-6 and TRBJ2-3; tentative D call: TRBD2 (5 bases). The CDR3 runs 11 residues. Per germline, CDR1 SGHVS and CDR2 FNYEAQ. The ends were cut back, 0 bases at V and 14 bases at J, with 9 bases in the middle. The CDR3 here is CASSLAGVAYF. CDR3 nucleotides: TGTGCCAGCAGCTTAGCGGGAGTTGCGTATTTT. The full variable domain, rest sourced from reference TRBV7-6 and TRBJ2-3, is GAGVSQSPRYKVTKRGQDVALRCDPISGHVSLYWYRQALGQGPEFLTYFNYEAQQDKSGLPNDRFSAERPEGSISTLTIQRTEQRDSAMYRCASSLAGVAYFGPGTRLTVL.

V gene TRBV10-1 combines with J gene TRBJ2-7; 7 positions agree with TRBD1. V was pared by 8 bases and J by 0 bases, with 7 bases of the junction left unmatched. From germline, CDR1 is WNHNN and CDR2 SYGVQD (reference sequence). There are 14 residues in the CDR3. CDR3 region: CASSRDSRSYEQYF. CDR3 sequence (DNA): TGCGCCAGCTCCCGGGACAGCCGCTCCTACGAGCAGTACTTC.

In its sample, this clonotype was seen many times. The rearrangement joins TRBV12-3 or TRBV12-4 to TRBJ1-2; D not certain. With 3 bases removed from V and 4 bases from J, the gap between germline ends came to 15 bases. The CDR3 contains 15 residues. The CDR3 nucleotides are TGTGCCAGCAGTTTCGGTTGGGGAAACAGCTATGGCTACACCTTC. This translates into CASSFGWGNSYGYTF.